The clone carrying this T cell receptor (beta chain) was counted ten times or more. Its cognate antigen is unknown. V dropped 5 bases and J dropped 6 bases, with 17 bases sitting between them. This CDR3 is 15 amino acids long. This sample is part of a study of T cell repertoires in cytomegalovirus infection. Study-level background: Through public TCR beta signatures, both CMV infection and matching HLA type were indicated.

Study findings and constraints: HLA-C-restricted CMV clonotypes gave the most frequent clonotype in two of eight donors. Using cumulative public TCR beta family frequency, the authors identified those who carried CMV together with the relevant HLA.

Each CDR3 protein is one row after TCRdb ran MiXCR on the reads. The sample contains 100,000 to 150,000 distinct CDR3 sequences, approximately 9.2% of which appear only once. The genes are TRBV12-3 or TRBV12-4 and TRBJ2-1; D may correspond to TRBD1 or TRBD2 (6 bases each). This clonotype was sampled from a human donor in good health (CMV status not recorded). Some clones in this sample may be carry-over from other donors' samples. The sample was PBMCs. The DNA of the CDR3 is TGTGCCAGCAGTATAAGCGGAGGGACATTCAATGAGCAGTTCTTC. Amino acid sequence: CASSISGGTFNEQFF.